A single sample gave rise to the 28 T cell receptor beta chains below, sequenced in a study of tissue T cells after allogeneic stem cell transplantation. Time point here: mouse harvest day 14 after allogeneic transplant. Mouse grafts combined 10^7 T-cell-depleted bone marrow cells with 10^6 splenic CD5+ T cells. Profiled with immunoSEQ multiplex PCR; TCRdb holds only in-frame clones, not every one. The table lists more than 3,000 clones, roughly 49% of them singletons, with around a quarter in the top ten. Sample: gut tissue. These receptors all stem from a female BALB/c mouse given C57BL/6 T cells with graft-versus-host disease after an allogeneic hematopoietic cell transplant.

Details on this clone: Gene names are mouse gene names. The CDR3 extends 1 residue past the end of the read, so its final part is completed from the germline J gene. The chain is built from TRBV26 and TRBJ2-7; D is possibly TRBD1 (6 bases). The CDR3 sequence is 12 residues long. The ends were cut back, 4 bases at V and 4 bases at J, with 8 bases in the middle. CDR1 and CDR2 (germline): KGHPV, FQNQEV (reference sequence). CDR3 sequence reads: CASSPTGYEQYF. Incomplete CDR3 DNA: TGTGCCAGCAGTCCGACAGGTTATGAACAGTAC.

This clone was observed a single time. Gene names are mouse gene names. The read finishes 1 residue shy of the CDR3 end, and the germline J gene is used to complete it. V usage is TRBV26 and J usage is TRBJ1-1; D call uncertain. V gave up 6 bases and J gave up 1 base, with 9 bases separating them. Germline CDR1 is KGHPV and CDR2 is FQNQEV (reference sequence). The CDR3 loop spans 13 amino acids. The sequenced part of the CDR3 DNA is TGTGCCAGCAGGCCCCCAGGGAACACAGAAGTCTTC. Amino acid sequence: CASRPPGNTEVF. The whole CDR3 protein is CASRPPGNTEVFF.

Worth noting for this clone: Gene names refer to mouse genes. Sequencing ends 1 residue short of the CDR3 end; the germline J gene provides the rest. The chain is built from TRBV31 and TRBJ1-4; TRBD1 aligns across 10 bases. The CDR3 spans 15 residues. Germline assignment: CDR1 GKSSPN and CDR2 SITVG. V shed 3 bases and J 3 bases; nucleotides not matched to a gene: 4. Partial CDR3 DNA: TGTGCCTGGAGCCCGGGACAGGGGACCAACGAAAGATTATTT. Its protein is CAWSPGQGTNERLF. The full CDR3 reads CAWSPGQGTNERLFF.

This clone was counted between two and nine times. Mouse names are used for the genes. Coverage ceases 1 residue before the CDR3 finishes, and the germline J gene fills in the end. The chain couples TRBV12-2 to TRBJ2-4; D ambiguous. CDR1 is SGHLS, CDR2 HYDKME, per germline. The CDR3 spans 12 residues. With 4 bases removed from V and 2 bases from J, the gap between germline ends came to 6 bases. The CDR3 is CASSPSQNTLYF. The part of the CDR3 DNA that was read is TGTGCCAGCTCCCCCTCTCAAAACACCTTGTAC.

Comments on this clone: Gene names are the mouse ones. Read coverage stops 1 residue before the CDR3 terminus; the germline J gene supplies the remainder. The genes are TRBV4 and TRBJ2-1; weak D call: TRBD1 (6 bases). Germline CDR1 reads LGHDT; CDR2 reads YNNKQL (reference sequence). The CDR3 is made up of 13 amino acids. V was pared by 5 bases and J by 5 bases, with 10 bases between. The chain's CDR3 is CASSTGQNAEQFF. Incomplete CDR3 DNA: TGTGCCAGCAGCACGGGACAAAATGCTGAGCAGTTC.

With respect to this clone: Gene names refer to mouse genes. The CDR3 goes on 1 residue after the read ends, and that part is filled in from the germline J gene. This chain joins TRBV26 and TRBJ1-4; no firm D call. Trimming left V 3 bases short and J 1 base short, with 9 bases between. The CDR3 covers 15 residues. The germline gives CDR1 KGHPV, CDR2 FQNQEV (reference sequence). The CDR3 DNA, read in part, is TGTGCCAGCAGTCTCCGGCCAGCTTCCAACGAAAGATTATTT. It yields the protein CASSLRPASNERLF. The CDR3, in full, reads CASSLRPASNERLFF. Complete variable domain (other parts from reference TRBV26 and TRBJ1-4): NSKVIQTPRYLVKGQGQKAKMRCIPEKGHPVVFWYQQNKNNEFKFLINFQNQEVLQQIDMTEKRFSAECPSNSPCSLEIQSSEAGDSALYLCASSLRPASNERLFFGHGTKLSVL.

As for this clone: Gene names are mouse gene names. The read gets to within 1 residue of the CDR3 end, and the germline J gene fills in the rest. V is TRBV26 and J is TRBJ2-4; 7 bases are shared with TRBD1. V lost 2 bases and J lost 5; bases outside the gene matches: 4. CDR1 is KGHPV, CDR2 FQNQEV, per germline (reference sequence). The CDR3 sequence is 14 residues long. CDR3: CASSLGGQINTLYF. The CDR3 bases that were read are TGTGCCAGCAGTCTGGGGGGACAGATAAACACCTTGTAC. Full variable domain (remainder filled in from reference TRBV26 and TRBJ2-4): NSKVIQTPRYLVKGQGQKAKMRCIPEKGHPVVFWYQQNKNNEFKFLINFQNQEVLQQIDMTEKRFSAECPSNSPCSLEIQSSEAGDSALYLCASSLGGQINTLYFGAGTRLSVL.

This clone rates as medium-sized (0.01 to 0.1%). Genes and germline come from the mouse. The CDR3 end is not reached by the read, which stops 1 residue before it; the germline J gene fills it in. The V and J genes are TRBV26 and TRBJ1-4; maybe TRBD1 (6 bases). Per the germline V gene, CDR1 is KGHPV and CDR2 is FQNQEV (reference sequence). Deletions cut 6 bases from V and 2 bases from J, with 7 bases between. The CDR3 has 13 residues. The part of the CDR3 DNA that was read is TGTGCCAGCAGGGGACAATCCAACGAAAGATTATTT. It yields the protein CASRGQSNERLF. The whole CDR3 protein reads CASRGQSNERLFF.

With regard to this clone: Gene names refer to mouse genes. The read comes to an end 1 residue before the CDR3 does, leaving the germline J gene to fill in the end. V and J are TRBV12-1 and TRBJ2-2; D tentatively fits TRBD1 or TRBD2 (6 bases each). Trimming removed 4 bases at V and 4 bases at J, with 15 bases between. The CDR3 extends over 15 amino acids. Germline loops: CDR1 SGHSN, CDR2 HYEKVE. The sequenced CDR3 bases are TGTGCCAGCTCGCTCACGGGGGCAGGCACCGGGCAGCTCTAC. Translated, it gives CASSLTGAGTGQLY. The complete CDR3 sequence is CASSLTGAGTGQLYF.

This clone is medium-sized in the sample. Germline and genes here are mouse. CDR3 DNA (partial): TGTGCCAGCAGCCAAGAAACTGGGGGGGGCCGTCAAAACACCTTGTAC. It yields the protein CASSQETGGGRQNTLY. The entire CDR3 sequence reads CASSQETGGGRQNTLYF. The rearrangement links TRBV2 to TRBJ2-4; the match to TRBD2 covers 10 bases. The read finishes 1 residue shy of the CDR3 end, and the germline J gene is used to complete it. The CDR3 extends over 17 amino acids. The V gene's germline CDR1 is LGHNA and CDR2 YSYQKL. With 0 bases clipped from V and 1 base from J, the junction kept 4 bases outside the gene matches.

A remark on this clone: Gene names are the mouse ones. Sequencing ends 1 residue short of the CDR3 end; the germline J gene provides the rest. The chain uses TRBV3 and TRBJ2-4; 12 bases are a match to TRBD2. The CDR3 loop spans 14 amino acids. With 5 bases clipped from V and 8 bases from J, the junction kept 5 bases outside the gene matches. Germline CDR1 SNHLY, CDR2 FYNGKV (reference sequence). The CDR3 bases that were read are TGTGCCAGCAGCGAGGACTGGGGGGGTTCCACCTTGTAC. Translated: CASSEDWGGSTLY. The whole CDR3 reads CASSEDWGGSTLYF.

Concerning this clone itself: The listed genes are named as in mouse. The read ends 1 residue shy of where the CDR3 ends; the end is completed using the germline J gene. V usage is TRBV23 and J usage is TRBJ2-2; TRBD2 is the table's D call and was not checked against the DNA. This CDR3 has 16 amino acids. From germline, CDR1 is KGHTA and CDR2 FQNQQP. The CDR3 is CSSSLDWGPNTGQLYF. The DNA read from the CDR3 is TGCTCCAGCAGCCTCGACTGGGGGCCAAACACCGGGCAGCTCTAC.

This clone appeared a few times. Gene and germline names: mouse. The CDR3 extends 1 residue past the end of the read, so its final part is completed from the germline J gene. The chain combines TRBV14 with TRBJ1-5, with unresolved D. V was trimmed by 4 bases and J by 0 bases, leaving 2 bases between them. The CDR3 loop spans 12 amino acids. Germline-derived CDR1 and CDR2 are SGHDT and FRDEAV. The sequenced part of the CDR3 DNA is TGTGCCAGCAGTCGTAACAACCAGGCTCCGCTT. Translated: CASSRNNQAPL. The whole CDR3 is CASSRNNQAPLF.

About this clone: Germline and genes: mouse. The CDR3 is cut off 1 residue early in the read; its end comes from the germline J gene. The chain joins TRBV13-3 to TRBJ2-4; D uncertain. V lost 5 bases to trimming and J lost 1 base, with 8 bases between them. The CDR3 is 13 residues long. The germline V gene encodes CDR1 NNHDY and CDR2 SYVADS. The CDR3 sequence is CASRAGGQNTLYF. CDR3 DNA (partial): TGTGCCAGCAGGGCCGGGGGTCAAAACACCTTGTAC.

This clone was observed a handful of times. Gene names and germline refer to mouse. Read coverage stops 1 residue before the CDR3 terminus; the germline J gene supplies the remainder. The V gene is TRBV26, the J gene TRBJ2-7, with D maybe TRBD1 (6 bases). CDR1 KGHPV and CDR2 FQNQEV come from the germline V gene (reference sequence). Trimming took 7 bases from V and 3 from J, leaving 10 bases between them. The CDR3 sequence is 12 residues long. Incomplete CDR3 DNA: TGTGCCAGCAACCAAGGGGGCTATGAACAGTAC. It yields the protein CASNQGGYEQY. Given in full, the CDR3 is CASNQGGYEQYF.

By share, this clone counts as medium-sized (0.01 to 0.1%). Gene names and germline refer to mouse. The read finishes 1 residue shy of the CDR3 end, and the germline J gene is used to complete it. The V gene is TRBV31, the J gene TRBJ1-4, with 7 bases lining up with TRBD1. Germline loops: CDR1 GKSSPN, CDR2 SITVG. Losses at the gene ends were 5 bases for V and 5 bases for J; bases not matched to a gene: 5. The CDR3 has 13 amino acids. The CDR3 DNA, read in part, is TGTGCCTGGGAGAGGGACAGTAACGAAAGATTATTT. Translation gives CAWERDSNERLF. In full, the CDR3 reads CAWERDSNERLFF.

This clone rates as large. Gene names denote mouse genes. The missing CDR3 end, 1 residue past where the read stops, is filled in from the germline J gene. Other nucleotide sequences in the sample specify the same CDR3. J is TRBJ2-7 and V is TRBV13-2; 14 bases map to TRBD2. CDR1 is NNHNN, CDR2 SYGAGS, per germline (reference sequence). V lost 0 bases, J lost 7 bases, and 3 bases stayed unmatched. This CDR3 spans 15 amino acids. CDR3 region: CASGDVGLGGREQYF. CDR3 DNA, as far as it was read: TGTGCCAGCGGTGATGTGGGACTGGGGGGGCGCGAACAGTAC.

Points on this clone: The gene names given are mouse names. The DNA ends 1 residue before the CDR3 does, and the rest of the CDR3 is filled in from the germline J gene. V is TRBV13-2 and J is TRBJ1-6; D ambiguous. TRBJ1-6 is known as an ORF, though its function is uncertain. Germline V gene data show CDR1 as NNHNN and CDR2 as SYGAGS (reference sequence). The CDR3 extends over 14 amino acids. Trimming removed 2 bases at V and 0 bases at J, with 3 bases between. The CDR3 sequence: CASGDSSYNSPLYF. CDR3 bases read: TGTGCCAGCGGTGACAGTTCCTATAATTCGCCCCTCTAC.

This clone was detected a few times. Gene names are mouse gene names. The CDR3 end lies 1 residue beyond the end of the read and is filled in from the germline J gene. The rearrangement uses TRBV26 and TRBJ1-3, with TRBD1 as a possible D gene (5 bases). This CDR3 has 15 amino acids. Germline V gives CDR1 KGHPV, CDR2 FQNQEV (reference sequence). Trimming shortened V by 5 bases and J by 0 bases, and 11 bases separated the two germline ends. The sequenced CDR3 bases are TGTGCCAGCAGTTTCCGACAGAATTCTGGAAATACGCTCTAT. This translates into CASSFRQNSGNTLY. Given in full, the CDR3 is CASSFRQNSGNTLYF.

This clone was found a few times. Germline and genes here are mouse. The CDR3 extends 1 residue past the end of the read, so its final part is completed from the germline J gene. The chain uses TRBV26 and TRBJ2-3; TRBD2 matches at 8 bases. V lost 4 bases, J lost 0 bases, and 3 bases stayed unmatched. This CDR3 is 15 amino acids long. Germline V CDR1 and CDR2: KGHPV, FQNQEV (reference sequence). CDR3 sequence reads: CASSPGLGSAETLYF. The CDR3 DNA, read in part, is TGTGCCAGCAGTCCCGGACTGGGTAGTGCAGAAACGCTGTAT.

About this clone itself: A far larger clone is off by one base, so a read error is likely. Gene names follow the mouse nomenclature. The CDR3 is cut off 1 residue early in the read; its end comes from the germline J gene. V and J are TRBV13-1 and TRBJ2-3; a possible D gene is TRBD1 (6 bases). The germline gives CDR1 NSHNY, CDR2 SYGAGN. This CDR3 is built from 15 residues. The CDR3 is CASCDARGGAETLYF. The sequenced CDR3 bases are TGTGCCAGCTGTGATGCCAGGGGCGGTGCAGAAACGCTGTAT.

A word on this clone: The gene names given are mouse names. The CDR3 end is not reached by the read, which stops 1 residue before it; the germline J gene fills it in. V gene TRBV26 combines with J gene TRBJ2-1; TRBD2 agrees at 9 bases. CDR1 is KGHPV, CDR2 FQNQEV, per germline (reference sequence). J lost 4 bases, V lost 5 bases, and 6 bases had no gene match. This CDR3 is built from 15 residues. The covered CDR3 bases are TGTGCCAGCAGTTCGATCTGGGGGGGGTATGCTGAGCAGTTC. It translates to CASSSIWGGYAEQF. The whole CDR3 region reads CASSSIWGGYAEQFF.

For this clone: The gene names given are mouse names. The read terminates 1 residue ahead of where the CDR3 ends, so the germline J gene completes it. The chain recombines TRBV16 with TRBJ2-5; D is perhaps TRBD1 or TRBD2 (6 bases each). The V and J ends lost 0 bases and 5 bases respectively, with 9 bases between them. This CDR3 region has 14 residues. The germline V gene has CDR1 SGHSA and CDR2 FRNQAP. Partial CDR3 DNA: TGTGCAAGCAGCTTAGAGGGGGCGCGAGACACCCAGTAC. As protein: CASSLEGARDTQY. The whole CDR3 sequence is CASSLEGARDTQYF. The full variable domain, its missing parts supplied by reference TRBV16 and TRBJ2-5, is NAGVIQTPRHKVTGKGQEATLWCEPISGHSAVFWYRQTIVQGLEFLTYFRNQAPIDDSGMPKERFSAQMPNQSHSTLKIQSTQPQDSAVYLCASSLEGARDTQYFGPGTRLLVL.

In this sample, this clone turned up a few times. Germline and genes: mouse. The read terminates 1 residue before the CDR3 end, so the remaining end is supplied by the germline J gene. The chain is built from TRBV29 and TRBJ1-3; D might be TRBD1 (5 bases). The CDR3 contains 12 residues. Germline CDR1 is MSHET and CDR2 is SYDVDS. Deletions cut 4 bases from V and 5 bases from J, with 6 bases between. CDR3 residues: CASSSGRNTLYF. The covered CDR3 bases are TGTGCTAGCAGTTCAGGGAGAAATACGCTCTAT.

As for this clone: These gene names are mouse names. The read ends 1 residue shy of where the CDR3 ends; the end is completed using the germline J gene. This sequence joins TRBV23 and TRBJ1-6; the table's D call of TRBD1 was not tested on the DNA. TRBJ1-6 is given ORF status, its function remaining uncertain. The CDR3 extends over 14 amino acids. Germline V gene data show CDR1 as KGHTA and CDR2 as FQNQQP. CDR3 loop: CSSSPTGGNSPLYF. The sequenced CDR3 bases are TGCTCCAGCAGTCCGACAGGGGGAAATTCGCCCCTCTAC.

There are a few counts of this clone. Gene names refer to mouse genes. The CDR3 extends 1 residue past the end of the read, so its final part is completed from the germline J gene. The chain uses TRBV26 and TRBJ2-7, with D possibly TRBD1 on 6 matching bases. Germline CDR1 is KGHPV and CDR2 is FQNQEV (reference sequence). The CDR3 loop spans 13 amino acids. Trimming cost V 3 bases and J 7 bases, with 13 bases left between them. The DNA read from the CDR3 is TGTGCCAGCAGTCTCCCGGACAGTGGAGAACAGTAC. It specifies CASSLPDSGEQY. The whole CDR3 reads CASSLPDSGEQYF.

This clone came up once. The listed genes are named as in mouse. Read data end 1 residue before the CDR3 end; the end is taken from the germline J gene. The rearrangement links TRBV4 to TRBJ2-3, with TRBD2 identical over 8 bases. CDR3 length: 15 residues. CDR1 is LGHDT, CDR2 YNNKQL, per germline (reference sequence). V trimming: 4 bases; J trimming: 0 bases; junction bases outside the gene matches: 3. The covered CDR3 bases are TGTGCCAGCAGCTTTACTGGGGGTAGTGCAGAAACGCTGTAT. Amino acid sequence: CASSFTGGSAETLY. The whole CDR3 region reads CASSFTGGSAETLYF.

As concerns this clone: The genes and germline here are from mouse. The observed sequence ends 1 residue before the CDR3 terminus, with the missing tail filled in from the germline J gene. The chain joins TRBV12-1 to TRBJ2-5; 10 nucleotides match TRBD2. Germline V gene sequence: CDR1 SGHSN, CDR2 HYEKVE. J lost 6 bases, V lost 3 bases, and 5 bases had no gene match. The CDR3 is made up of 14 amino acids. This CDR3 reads CASSSWGGVDTQYF. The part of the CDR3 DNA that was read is TGTGCCAGCTCTTCCTGGGGGGGCGTGGACACCCAGTAC.